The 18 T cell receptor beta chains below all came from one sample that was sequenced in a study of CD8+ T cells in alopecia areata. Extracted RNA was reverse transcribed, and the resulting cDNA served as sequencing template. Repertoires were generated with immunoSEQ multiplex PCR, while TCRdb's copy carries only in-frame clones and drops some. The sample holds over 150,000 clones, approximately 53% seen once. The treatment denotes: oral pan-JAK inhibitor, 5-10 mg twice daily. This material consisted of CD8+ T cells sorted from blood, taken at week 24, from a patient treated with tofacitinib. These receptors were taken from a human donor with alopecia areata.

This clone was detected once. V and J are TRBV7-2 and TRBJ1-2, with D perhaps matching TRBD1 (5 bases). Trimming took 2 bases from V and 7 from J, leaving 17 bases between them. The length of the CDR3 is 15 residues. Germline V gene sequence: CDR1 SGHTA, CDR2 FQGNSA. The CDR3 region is CASSLSLGGVRGYTF. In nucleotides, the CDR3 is TGTGCCAGCAGCTTATCCCTAGGAGGGGTGCGTGGCTACACCTTC. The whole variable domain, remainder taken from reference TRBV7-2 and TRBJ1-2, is GAGVSQSPSNKVTEKGKDVELRCDPISGHTALYWYRQSLGQGLEFLIYFQGNSAPDKSGLPSDRFSAERTGGSVSTLTIQRTQQEDSAVYLCASSLSLGGVRGYTFGSGTRLTVV.

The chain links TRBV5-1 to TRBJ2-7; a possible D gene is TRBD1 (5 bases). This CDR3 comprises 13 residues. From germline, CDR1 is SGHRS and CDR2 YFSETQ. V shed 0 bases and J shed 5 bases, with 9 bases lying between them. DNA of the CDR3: TGCGCCAGCAGCTTGGGCAAGGGGAACGAGCAGTACTTC. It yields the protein CASSLGKGNEQYF.

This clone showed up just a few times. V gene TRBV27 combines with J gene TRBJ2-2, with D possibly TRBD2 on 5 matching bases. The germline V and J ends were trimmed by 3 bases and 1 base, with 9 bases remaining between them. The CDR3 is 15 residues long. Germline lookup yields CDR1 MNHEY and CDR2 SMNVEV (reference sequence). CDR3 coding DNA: TGTGCCAGCAGTTTTATCGGGGAGAACACCGGGGAGCTGTTTTTT. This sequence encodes CASSFIGENTGELFF.

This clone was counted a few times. The CDR3 sequence: CASSGQGLAEAFF. Written as DNA, the CDR3 is TGTGCCAGCAGTGGACAGGGTCTAGCTGAAGCTTTCTTT. The chain has TRBV6-5 and TRBJ1-1; 8 nucleotides align to TRBD1. Germline CDR1 MNHEY, CDR2 SVGAGI. With 5 bases clipped from V and 6 bases from J, the junction kept 5 bases outside the gene matches. This CDR3 spans 13 amino acids.

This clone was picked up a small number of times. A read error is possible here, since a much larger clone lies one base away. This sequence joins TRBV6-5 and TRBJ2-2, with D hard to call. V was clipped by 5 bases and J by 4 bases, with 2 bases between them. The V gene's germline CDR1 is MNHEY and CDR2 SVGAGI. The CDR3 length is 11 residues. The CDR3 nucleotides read TGTGCCAGCAGTGCCACCGGGGAGCTGTTTTTT. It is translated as CASSATGELFF.

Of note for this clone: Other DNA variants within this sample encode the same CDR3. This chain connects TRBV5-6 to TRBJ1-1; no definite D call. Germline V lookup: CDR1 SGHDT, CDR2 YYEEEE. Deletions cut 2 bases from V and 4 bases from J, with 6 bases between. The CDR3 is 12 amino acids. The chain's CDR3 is CASSFSGTEAFF. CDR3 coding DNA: TGTGCCAGCAGCTTCTCCGGCACTGAAGCTTTCTTT.

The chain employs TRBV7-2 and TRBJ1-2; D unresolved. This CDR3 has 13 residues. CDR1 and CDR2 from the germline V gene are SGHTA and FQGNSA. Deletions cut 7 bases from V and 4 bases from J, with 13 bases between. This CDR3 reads CASMGSDGYGYTF. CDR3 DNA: TGTGCCAGCATGGGCAGCGACGGCTATGGCTACACCTTC.

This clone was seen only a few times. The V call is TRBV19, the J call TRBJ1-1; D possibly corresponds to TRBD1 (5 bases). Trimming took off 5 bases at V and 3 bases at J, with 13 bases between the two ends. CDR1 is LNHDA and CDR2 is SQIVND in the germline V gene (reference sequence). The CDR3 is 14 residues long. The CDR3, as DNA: TGTGCCAGTAGTCTCCTCCTGGGGGACACTGAAGCTTTCTTT. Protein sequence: CASSLLLGDTEAFF.

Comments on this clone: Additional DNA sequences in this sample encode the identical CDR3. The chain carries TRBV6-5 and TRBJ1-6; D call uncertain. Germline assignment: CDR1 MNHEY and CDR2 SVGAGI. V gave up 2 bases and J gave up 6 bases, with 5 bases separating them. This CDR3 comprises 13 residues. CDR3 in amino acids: CASSYGSNSPLHF. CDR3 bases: TGTGCCAGCAGTTACGGGTCTAATTCACCCCTCCACTTT.

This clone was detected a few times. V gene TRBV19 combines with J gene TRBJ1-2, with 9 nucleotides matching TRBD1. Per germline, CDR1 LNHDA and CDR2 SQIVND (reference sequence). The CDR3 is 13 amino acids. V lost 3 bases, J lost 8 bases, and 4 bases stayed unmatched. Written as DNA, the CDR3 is TGTGCCAGTAGTATGGGGACAGGGAACGGCTACACCTTC. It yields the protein CASSMGTGNGYTF.

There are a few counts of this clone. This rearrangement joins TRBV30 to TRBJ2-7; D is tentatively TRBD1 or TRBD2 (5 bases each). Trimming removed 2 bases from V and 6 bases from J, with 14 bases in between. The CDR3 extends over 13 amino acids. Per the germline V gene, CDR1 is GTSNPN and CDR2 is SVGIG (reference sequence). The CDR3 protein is CAWSLSRDGEQYF. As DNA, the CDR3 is TGTGCCTGGAGTCTTAGCAGGGACGGCGAGCAGTACTTC.

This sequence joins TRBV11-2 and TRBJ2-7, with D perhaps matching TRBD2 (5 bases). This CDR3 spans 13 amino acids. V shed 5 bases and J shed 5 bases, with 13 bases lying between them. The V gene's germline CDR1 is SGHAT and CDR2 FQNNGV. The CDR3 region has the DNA TGTGCCAGCAGCCTCAGAACCGGGAACGAGCAGTACTTC. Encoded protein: CASSLRTGNEQYF.

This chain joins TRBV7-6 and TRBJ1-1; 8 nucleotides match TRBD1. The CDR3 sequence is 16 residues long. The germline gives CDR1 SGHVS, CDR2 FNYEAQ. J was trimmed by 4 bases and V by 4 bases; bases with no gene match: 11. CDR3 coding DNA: TGTGCCAGCAGCTCGGGACAGGCCCTTGGGGGCACTGAAGCTTTCTTT. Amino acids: CASSSGQALGGTEAFF.

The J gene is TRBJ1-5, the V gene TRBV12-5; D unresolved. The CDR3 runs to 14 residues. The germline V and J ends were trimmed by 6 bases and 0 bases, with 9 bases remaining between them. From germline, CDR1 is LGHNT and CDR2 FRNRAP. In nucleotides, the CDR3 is TGTGCTAGTGGCCCTGGTGATAGCAATCAGCCCCAGCATTTT. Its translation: CASGPGDSNQPQHF.

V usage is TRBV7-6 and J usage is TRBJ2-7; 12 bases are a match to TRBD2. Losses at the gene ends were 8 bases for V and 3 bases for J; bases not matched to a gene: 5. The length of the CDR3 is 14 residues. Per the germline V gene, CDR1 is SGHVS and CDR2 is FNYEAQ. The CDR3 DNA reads TGTGCCAGCGCCTCACTAGCGGGAGGCTACGAGCAGTACTTC. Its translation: CASASLAGGYEQYF. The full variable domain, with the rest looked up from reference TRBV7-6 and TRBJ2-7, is GAGVSQSPRYKVTKRGQDVALRCDPISGHVSLYWYRQALGQGPEFLTYFNYEAQQDKSGLPNDRFSAERPEGSISTLTIQRTEQRDSAMYRCASASLAGGYEQYFGPGTRLTVT.

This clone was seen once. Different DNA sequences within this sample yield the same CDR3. The CDR3 loop reads CASSLGTGTDTQYF. DNA of the CDR3: TGTGCCAGCAGCTTAGGTACGGGCACAGATACGCAGTATTTT. The V gene is TRBV13, the J gene TRBJ2-3; D gene unclear. This CDR3 comprises 14 residues. V shed 0 bases and J shed 1 base, with 5 bases lying between them. The germline CDR1 and CDR2 sequences are PRHDT and FYEKMQ (reference sequence). The complete variable domain, with remaining parts taken from reference TRBV13 and TRBJ2-3, reads AAGVIQSPRHLIKEKRETATLKCYPIPRHDTVYWYQQGPGQDPQFLISFYEKMQSDKGSIPDRFSAQQFSDYHSELNMSSLELGDSALYFCASSLGTGTDTQYFGPGTRLTVL.

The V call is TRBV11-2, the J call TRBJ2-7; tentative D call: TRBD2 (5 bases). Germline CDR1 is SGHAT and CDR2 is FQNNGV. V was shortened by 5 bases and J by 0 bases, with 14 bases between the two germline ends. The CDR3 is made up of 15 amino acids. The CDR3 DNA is TGTGCCAGCAGCCTGACTATCACCAACTCCTACGAGCAGTACTTC. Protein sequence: CASSLTITNSYEQYF.

CDR3 sequence (DNA): TGCGCCAGCAGCCCAACAGGATTCCGAAGCTCATCCTATGGCTACACCTTC. Its translation: CASSPTGFRSSSYGYTF. The rearrangement links TRBV4-1 to TRBJ1-2, with D perhaps matching TRBD1 (5 bases). The CDR3 is 17 residues long. Trimming shortened V by 4 bases and J by 4 bases, and 22 bases separated the two germline ends. Germline CDR1 and CDR2: MGHRA and YSYEKL.